This TCR beta chain was sequenced during a study of OX40 agonist ivuxolimab in advanced cancers. People who had autoimmune disease history or systemic immunosuppression were excluded. CDR3 size: 14 residues. Trimming removed 5 bases at V and 1 base at J, with 14 bases between. From germline, CDR1 is GTSNPN and CDR2 SVGIG (reference sequence). The protocol was immunoSEQ multiplex PCR, while the TCRdb copy is restricted to in-frame clones and leaves out a portion. The sample shows tens of thousands of clones, roughly 84% of them seen only once. The sample consisted of CD4+ or CD8+ T cells sorted from blood, taken in a trial of the OX40 agonist ivuxolimab. The V gene is TRBV30, the J gene TRBJ1-1; possibly TRBD1 for D (6 bases). The receptor's source is an adult with an advanced solid tumor such as melanoma, head and neck, liver or kidney cancer. CDR3: CAWGRGQPNTEAFF. DNA for the CDR3: TGTGCCTGGGGCAGGGGACAACCGAACACTGAAGCTTTCTTT.